The 21 T cell receptor beta chains listed next were all sequenced from one sample in a study of CD8+ T cells in alopecia areata. Following RNA extraction, reverse transcription yielded cDNA that acted as the sequencing template. The data were produced by immunoSEQ multiplex PCR, yet TCRdb's version contains in-frame clones alone and is incomplete. The sample records 150,000 to 200,000 clones, about 66% being singletons. The sample consisted of CD8+ T cells sorted from blood, taken at week 0. These receptors were collected from a human donor with alopecia areata.

The gene calls are TRBV14 and TRBJ1-1; D not resolved. Germline V gives CDR1 SGHDN, CDR2 FVKESK. The CDR3 extends over 16 amino acids. The V end was cut by 0 bases, the J end by 4 bases, with 15 bases between. The CDR3 protein is CASSQDIWREGTEAFF. The CDR3 DNA sequence: TGTGCCAGCAGCCAAGACATATGGCGGGAAGGCACTGAAGCTTTCTTT.

In regard to this clone: This sample also contains other DNA sequences that code for the same CDR3. The chain couples TRBV9 to TRBJ2-3, with unresolved D. The CDR3 extends over 12 amino acids. Trimming took 2 bases from V and 2 from J, leaving 3 bases between them. CDR1 is SGDLS and CDR2 is YYNGEE in the germline V gene. CDR3: CASSVDTDTQYF. CDR3 nucleotides: TGTGCCAGCAGCGTGGACACAGATACGCAGTATTTT.

This clone was found a few times. The J gene is TRBJ2-2, the V gene TRBV29-1; the D gene is possibly TRBD2 (7 bases). From germline, CDR1 is SQVTM and CDR2 ANQGSEA. The CDR3 is 13 amino acids. The germline V and J ends were trimmed by 6 bases and 7 bases, with 15 bases remaining between them. This chain's CDR3 is CSVRAGAGGELFF. The DNA of the CDR3 is TGCAGCGTGCGCGCGGGGGCCGGCGGGGAGCTGTTTTTT.

This rearrangement joins TRBV5-1 to TRBJ2-7; the D gene is possibly TRBD2 (5 bases). Deletions cut 3 bases from V and 4 bases from J, with 23 bases between. From germline, CDR1 is SGHRS and CDR2 YFSETQ. The CDR3 has 17 residues. CDR3 protein: CASSSKPALAEHYEQYF. CDR3 nucleotides: TGCGCCAGCAGCTCGAAACCCGCGCTAGCAGAGCATTACGAGCAGTACTTC.

This rearrangement joins TRBV2 to TRBJ1-2, with a weak D call TRBD1 (6 bases). V lost 7 bases to trimming and J lost 7 bases, with 16 bases between them. Germline CDR1 SNHLY, CDR2 FYNNEI. The CDR3 loop spans 13 amino acids. The CDR3 sequence: CASIGIGGLGYTF. DNA of the CDR3: TGTGCCAGCATAGGGATTGGGGGGCTTGGCTACACCTTC. Looking up the rest from reference TRBV2 and TRBJ1-2 gives the full variable domain: EPEVTQTPSHQVTQMGQEVILRCVPISNHLYFYWYRQILGQKVEFLVSFYNNEISEKSEIFDDQFSVERPDGSNFTLKIRSTKLEDSAMYFCASIGIGGLGYTFGSGTRLTVV.

This clone was found a few times. V usage is TRBV5-8 and J usage is TRBJ1-3; no clear D gene. The CDR3 covers 15 residues. Germline loops: CDR1 SGHTS, CDR2 YDEGEE. V was clipped by 0 bases and J by 3 bases, with 10 bases between them. CDR3 residues: CASSLDSSNGNTIYF. In DNA, the CDR3 is TGTGCCAGCAGCTTGGACAGCTCAAATGGAAACACCATATATTTT. The variable domain in full, with the rest retrieved from reference TRBV5-8 and TRBJ1-3, is EAGVTQSPTHLIKTRGQQATLRCSPISGHTSVYWYQQALGLGLQFLLWYDEGEERNRGNFPPRFSGRQFPNYSSELNVNALELEDSALYLCASSLDSSNGNTIYFGEGSWLTVV.

This sequence joins TRBV25-1 and TRBJ2-2; perhaps D is TRBD1 or TRBD2 (5 bases each). Trimming cost V 8 bases and J 4 bases, with 8 bases left between them. Germline V lookup: CDR1 MGHDK, CDR2 SYGVNS. CDR3 length equals 12 residues. CDR3 sequence reads: CASSRGTGELFF. Written as DNA, the CDR3 is TGTGCCAGCTCGAGGGGCACCGGGGAGCTGTTTTTT.

J is TRBJ1-1 and V is TRBV2; 8 nucleotides align to TRBD1. Germline trimming cut 6 bases from V and 2 bases from J; bases unmatched to any gene: 2. The CDR3 has 13 residues. CDR1 and CDR2 from the germline V gene are SNHLY and FYNNEI. CDR3 sequence (DNA): TGTGCCAGCAGGGACAGGGCAAACACTGAAGCTTTCTTT. This translates into CASRDRANTEAFF.

This rearrangement joins TRBV13 to TRBJ2-3; 10 positions agree with TRBD2. V trimming: 3 bases; J trimming: 5 bases; junction bases outside the gene matches: 8. Germline V gene sequence: CDR1 PRHDT, CDR2 FYEKMQ (reference sequence). This CDR3 has 16 residues. The CDR3 here is CASSFESGGARDTQYF. The CDR3 coding sequence is TGTGCCAGCAGCTTTGAAAGCGGGGGGGCCAGAGATACGCAGTATTTT.

The table lists this clone with a few counts. This chain uses TRBV14 with TRBJ1-4, with D tentatively TRBD1 (5 bases). The CDR3 runs 13 residues. Trimming stripped 4 bases from V and 8 bases from J, with 11 bases between. Per the germline V gene, CDR1 is SGHDN and CDR2 is FVKESK. The CDR3 nucleotides are TGTGCCAGCAGCCGCAGGGCGGGGGAAAAACTGTTTTTT. It is translated as CASSRRAGEKLFF. The whole variable domain, filled in from reference TRBV14 and TRBJ1-4, reads EAGVTQFPSHSVIEKGQTVTLRCDPISGHDNLYWYRRVMGKEIKFLLHFVKESKQDESGMPNNRFLAERTGGTYSTLKVQPAELEDSGVYFCASSRRAGEKLFFGSGTQLSVL.

This clone has a handful of counts. CDR3: CASSSKPAAQETQYF. For the CDR3, the DNA is TGTGCCAGCAGCTCCAAGCCAGCGGCCCAAGAGACCCAGTACTTC. V is TRBV7-3 and J is TRBJ2-5; tentative D call: TRBD2 (5 bases). There are 15 residues in the CDR3. V dropped 4 bases and J dropped 1 base, with 13 bases sitting between them. The germline CDR1 and CDR2 sequences are SGHTA and FQGTGA.

The chain uses TRBV27 and TRBJ2-3; 8 nucleotides match TRBD1. Germline V gene lookup returns CDR1 MNHEY and CDR2 SMNVEV (reference sequence). This CDR3 contains 14 residues. Trimming took 7 bases from V and 6 from J; bases not matched to a gene: 9. CDR3: CASNADRGGDTQYF. DNA of the CDR3: TGTGCCAGCAACGCAGACAGGGGCGGGGATACGCAGTATTTT.

This clone was detected a few times. The chain links TRBV29-1 to TRBJ2-1; D is uncertain. V dropped 6 bases and J dropped 7 bases, with 10 bases sitting between them. The length of the CDR3 is 11 residues. The germline V gene encodes CDR1 SQVTM and CDR2 ANQGSEA. The CDR3, as DNA: TGCAGCGTCAAAAATTGGAATGAGCAGTTCTTC. This translates into CSVKNWNEQFF.

Worth noting for this clone: The junction shows a germline mismatch at one end, possibly a read error. This sequence joins TRBV9 and TRBJ2-1; 11 bases match TRBD2. The CDR3 is made up of 16 amino acids. CDR1 SGDLS and CDR2 YYNGEE come from the germline V gene. CDR3 DNA: TGTGCCAGCAGCGCAACCGGGACTAGCGGATACAACGAGCAGTTCTTC. It encodes CASSATGTSGYNEQFF.

This clone appeared a few times. This chain connects TRBV29-1 to TRBJ1-1; 8 nucleotides match TRBD1. The CDR3 spans 13 residues. The germline V gene has CDR1 SQVTM and CDR2 ANQGSEA. V shed 7 bases, J shed 1 base, and the junction held 5 bases outside the gene matches. The CDR3 region has the DNA TGCAGCGGACTGGACAGGGAGAACACTGAAGCTTTCTTT. Residues: CSGLDRENTEAFF. The complete variable domain, with remaining parts taken from reference TRBV29-1 and TRBJ1-1, reads SAVISQKPSRDICQRGTSLTIQCQVDSQVTMMFWYRQQPGQSLTLIATANQGSEATYESGFVIDKFPISRPNLTFSTLTVSNMSPEDSSIYLCSGLDRENTEAFFGQGTRLTVV.

The rearrangement uses TRBV15 and TRBJ1-1; possibly TRBD1 for D (6 bases). Germline CDR1 reads LNHNV; CDR2 reads YYDKDF (reference sequence). This CDR3 has 15 residues. V was trimmed by 7 bases and J by 1 base, leaving 16 bases between them. The CDR3 loop is CATNLESQGNTEAFF. The CDR3, as DNA: TGTGCCACCAACTTAGAGTCACAGGGGAACACTGAAGCTTTCTTT.

Comment on this clone: Additional DNA sequences in this sample encode the identical CDR3. The V gene is TRBV2, the J gene TRBJ2-1; no reliable D call. Trimming stripped 7 bases from V and 6 bases from J, with 4 bases between. Germline V gene sequence: CDR1 SNHLY, CDR2 FYNNEI. CDR3 length: 10 amino acids. For the CDR3, the DNA is TGTGCCAGCACAGGCAATGAGCAGTTCTTC. As protein: CASTGNEQFF. Supplemented by reference TRBV2 and TRBJ2-1, the full variable domain reads EPEVTQTPSHQVTQMGQEVILRCVPISNHLYFYWYRQILGQKVEFLVSFYNNEISEKSEIFDDQFSVERPDGSNFTLKIRSTKLEDSAMYFCASTGNEQFFGPGTRLTVL.

The rearrangement uses TRBV12-5 and TRBJ2-7; D is unclear. This CDR3 has 14 amino acids. V was pared by 6 bases and J by 3 bases, with 15 bases between. Germline V gene data show CDR1 as LGHNT and CDR2 as FRNRAP. The DNA of the CDR3 is TGTGCTAGTGGCCCGCCCGAGAACATCTACGAGCAGTACTTC. Protein: CASGPPENIYEQYF.

The chain joins TRBV15 to TRBJ2-4; D may correspond to TRBD1 or TRBD2 (5 bases each). CDR3 length: 13 amino acids. CDR1 and CDR2 from the germline V gene are LNHNV and YYDKDF (reference sequence). V lost 5 bases and J 4 bases, leaving 9 bases between the germline ends. The CDR3 DNA follows: TGTGCCACCAGCGGGGGACGGAAAAACATTCAGTACTTC. This encodes CATSGGRKNIQYF.

The genes are TRBV5-1 and TRBJ1-4; 12 bases match TRBD1. The CDR3 has 15 residues. Germline V gene sequence: CDR1 SGHRS, CDR2 YFSETQ. Trimming removed 0 bases from V and 8 bases from J; junction bases left unmatched: 2. CDR3 sequence (DNA): TGCGCCAGCAGCTTGGCCGGGACAGGGGGCGAAAAACTGTTTTTT. Translation: CASSLAGTGGEKLFF.

This clone was found a few times. The CDR3 reads CASSPGTASTDTQYF. The CDR3 coding sequence is TGTGCCAGCTCACCCGGGACTGCAAGCACAGATACGCAGTATTTT. The rearrangement joins TRBV18 to TRBJ2-3, with a possible D match to TRBD2 (6 bases). This CDR3 region has 15 residues. V lost 3 bases and J lost 0, with 10 bases in between. From germline, CDR1 is KGHSH and CDR2 LQKENI.